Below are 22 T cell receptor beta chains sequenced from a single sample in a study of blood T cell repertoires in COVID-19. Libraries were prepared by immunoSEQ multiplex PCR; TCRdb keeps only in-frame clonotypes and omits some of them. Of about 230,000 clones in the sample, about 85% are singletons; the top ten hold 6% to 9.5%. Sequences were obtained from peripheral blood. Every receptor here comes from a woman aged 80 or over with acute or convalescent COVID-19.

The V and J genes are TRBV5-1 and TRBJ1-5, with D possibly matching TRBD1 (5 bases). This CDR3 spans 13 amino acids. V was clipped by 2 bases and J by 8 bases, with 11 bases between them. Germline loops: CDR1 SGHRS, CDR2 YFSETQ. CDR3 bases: TGCGCCAGCAGCTTTCAGGGTCAGGAGCCCCAGCATTTT. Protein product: CASSFQGQEPQHF.

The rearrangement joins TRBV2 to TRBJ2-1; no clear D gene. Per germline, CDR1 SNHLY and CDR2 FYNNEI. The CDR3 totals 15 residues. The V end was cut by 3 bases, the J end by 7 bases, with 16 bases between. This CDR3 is CASSEQRIRVNEQFF. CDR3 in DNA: TGTGCCAGCAGTGAGCAGCGAATAAGAGTGAATGAGCAGTTCTTC.

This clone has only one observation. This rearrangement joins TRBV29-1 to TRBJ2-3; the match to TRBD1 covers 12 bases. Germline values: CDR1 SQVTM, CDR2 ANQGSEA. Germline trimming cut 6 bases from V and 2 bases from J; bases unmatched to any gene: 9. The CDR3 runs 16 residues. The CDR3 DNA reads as TGCAGCGTGGGACAGGGGGCGCGGGCAGTCACAGATACGCAGTATTTT. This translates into CSVGQGARAVTDTQYF.

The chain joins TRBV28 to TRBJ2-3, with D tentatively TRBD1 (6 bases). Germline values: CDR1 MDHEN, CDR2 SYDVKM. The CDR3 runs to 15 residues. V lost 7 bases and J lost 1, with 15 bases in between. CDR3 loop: CASIVGRGGTDTQYF. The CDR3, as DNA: TGTGCCAGCATAGTCGGCAGGGGCGGCACAGATACGCAGTATTTT. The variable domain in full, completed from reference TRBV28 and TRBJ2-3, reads DVKVTQSSRYLVKRTGEKVFLECVQDMDHENMFWYRQDPGLGLRLIYFSYDVKMKEKGDIPEGYSVSREKKERFSLILESASTNQTSMYLCASIVGRGGTDTQYFGPGTRLTVL.

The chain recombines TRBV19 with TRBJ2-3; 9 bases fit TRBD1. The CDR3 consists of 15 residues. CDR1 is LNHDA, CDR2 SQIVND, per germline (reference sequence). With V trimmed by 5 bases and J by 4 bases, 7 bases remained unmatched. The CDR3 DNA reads TGTGCCAGTAGTCCTCGGACAGGGGAATCAGATACGCAGTATTTT. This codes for CASSPRTGESDTQYF.

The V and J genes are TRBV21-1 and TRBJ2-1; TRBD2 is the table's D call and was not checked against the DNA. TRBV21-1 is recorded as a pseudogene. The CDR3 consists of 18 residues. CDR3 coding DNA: TGTGCCAGCAGCAAAGCAACTAGCGGGGCCCCAATGTACAATGAGCAGTTCTTC. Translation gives CASSKATSGAPMYNEQFF.

CDR3 coding DNA: TGTGCCAGCTCAGCCGGGACAGGGACAGATACGCAGTATTTT. Translation: CASSAGTGTDTQYF. This chain links TRBV18 with TRBJ2-3; 9 positions match TRBD1. The CDR3 covers 14 residues. Germline V gives CDR1 KGHSH, CDR2 LQKENI. Germline trimming cut 5 bases from V and 3 bases from J; bases unmatched to any gene: 3.

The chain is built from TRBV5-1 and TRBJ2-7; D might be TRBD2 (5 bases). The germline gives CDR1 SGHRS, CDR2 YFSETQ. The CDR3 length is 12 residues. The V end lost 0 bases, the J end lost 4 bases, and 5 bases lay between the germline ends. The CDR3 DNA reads TGCGCCAGCAGCTTGGGGGAGTACGAGCAGTACTTC. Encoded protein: CASSLGEYEQYF.

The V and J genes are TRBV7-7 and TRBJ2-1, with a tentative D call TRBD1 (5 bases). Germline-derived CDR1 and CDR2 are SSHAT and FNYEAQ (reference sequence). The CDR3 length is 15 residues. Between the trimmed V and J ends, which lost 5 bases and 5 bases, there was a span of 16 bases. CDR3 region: CASSLHAAGNNEQFF. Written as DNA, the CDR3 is TGTGCCAGCAGCCTCCATGCGGCAGGGAACAATGAGCAGTTCTTC.

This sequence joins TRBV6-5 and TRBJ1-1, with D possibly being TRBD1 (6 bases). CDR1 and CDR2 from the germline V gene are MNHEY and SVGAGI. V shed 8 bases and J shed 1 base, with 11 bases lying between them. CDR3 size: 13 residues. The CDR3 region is CASAGVPNTEAFF. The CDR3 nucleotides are TGTGCCAGCGCAGGGGTTCCGAACACTGAAGCTTTCTTT.

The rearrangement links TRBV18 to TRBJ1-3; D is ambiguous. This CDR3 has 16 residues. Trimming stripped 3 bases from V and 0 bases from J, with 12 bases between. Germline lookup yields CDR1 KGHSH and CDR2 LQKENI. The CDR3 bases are TGTGCCAGCTCACCCCCTTTGAGAGGCTCTGGAAACACCATATATTTT. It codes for CASSPPLRGSGNTIYF.

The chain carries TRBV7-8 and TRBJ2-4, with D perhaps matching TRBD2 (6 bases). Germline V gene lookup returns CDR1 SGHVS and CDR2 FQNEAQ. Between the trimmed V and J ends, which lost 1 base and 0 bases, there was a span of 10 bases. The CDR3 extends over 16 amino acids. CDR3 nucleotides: TGTGCCAGCAGCTTAGGGGGACTTCTAGCCAAAAACATTCAGTACTTC. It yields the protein CASSLGGLLAKNIQYF. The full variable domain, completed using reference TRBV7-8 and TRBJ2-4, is GAGVSQSPRYKVAKRGQDVALRCDPISGHVSLFWYQQALGQGPEFLTYFQNEAQLDKSGLPSDRFFAERPEGSVSTLKIQRTQQEDSAVYLCASSLGGLLAKNIQYFGAGTRLSVL.

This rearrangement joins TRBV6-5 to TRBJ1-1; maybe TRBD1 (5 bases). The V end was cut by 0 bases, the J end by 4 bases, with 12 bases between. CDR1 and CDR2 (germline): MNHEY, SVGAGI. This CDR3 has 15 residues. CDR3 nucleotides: TGTGCCAGCAGTTACTCGAAGGGAAGGGGCACTGAAGCTTTCTTT. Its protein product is CASSYSKGRGTEAFF.

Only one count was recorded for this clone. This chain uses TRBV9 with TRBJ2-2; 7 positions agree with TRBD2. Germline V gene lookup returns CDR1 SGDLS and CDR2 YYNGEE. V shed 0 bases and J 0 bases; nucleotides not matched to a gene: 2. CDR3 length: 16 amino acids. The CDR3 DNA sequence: TGTGCCAGCAGCGTAGTTAGCGGGCCGAACACCGGGGAGCTGTTTTTT. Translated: CASSVVSGPNTGELFF. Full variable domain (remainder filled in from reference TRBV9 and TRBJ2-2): DSGVTQTPKHLITATGQRVTLRCSPRSGDLSVYWYQQSLDQGLQFLIQYYNGEERAKGNILERFSAQQFPDLHSELNLSSLELGDSALYFCASSVVSGPNTGELFFGEGSRLTVL.

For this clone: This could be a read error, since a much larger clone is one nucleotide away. The CDR3 spells CSAVQGYEQYF. In nucleotides, the CDR3 is TGCAGTGCTGTACAGGGTTACGAGCAGTACTTC. The J gene is TRBJ2-7, the V gene TRBV20-1; weak D call: TRBD1 (6 bases). Germline V gives CDR1 DFQATT, CDR2 SNEGSKA (reference sequence). V was shortened by 5 bases and J by 4 bases, with 9 bases between the two germline ends. This CDR3 region has 11 residues.

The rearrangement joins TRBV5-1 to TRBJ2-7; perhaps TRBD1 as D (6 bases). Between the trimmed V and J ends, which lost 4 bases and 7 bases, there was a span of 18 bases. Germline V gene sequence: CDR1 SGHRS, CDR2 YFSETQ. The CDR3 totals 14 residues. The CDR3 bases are TGCGCCAGCAGCCTCCCGACACCCCAGGGGGAGCAGTACTTC. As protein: CASSLPTPQGEQYF.

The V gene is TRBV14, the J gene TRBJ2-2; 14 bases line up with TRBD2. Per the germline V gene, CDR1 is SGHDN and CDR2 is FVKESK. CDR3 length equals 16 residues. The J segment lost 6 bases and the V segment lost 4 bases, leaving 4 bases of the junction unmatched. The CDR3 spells CASSPGLAGAAGELFF. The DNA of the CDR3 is TGTGCCAGCAGCCCGGGACTAGCGGGAGCGGCCGGGGAGCTGTTTTTT.

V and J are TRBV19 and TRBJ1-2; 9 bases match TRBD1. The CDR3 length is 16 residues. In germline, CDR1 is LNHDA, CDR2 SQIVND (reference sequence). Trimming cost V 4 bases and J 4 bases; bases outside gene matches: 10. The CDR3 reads CASSKDWDRVGYGYTF. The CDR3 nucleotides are TGTGCCAGTAGTAAGGACTGGGACAGGGTTGGCTATGGCTACACCTTC.

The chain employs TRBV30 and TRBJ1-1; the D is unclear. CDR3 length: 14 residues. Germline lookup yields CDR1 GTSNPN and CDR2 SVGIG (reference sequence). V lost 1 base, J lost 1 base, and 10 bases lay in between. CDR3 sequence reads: CAWSGEGPNTEAFF. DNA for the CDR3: TGTGCCTGGAGTGGGGAGGGTCCGAACACTGAAGCTTTCTTT.

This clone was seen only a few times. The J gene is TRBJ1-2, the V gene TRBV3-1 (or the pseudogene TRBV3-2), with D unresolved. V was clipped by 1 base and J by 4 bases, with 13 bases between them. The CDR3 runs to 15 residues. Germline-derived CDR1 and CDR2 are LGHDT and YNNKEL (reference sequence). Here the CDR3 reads CASSQGTPSSYGYTF. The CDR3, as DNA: TGTGCCAGCAGCCAAGGGACTCCTTCATCCTATGGCTACACCTTC.

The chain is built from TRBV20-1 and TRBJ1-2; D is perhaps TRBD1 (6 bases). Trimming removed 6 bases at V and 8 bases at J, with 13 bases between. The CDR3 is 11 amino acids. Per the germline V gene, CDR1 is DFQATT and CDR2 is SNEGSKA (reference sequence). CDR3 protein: CSARTVDGYTF. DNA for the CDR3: TGCAGTGCCAGGACAGTCGACGGCTACACCTTC.

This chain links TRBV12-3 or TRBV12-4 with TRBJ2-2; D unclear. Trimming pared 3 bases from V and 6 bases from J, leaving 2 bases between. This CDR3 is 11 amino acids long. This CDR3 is CASSFSGELFF. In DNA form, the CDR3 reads TGTGCCAGCAGTTTCTCCGGGGAGCTGTTTTTT.